This TCR beta chain appears in the sequencing data of a study of tumor-infiltrating lymphocytes in primary liver carcinoma. This clonotype was counted ten times or more. Starting from approximately 470 ng of total RNA, TCR beta cDNA was produced with a primer in the constant region. A slightly modified ARM-PCR protocol with three nested multiplex PCR rounds produced these TCR beta libraries. It was with TRBV1-TRBV30 forward primers and a C-beta reverse primer that the first two PCR rounds were run, at about 10 cycles each. TCRdb re-analysed the multiplex PCR reads in MiXCR, keeping a single row per CDR3 protein. The table has approximately 110,000 distinct CDR3 sequences, 64% seen once. Scientists recovered RNA and DNA together from roughly 20-30 mg of unsorted bulk tissue. Trimming took off 6 bases at V and 3 bases at J, with 18 bases between the two ends. The CDR3 contains 15 residues.

The sequence was collected from a woman aged 55-75 years with primary liver carcinoma and hepatitis B virus infection. The J gene is TRBJ2-7, the V gene TRBV12-3 or TRBV12-4; a weak D match, TRBD2 (5 bases). Sequenced: liver tumor tissue from sampling region 3. Subset given: tumor region T3, left-lateral pole. CDR3 residues: CASSPPGLAGYEQYF. The CDR3 DNA reads as TGTGCCAGCAGCCCGCCCGGGCTAGCAGGCTACGAGCAGTACTTC.